This TCR beta chain was recovered during a study of blood T cell repertoires in COVID-19. This clone was observed a handful of times. The length of the CDR3 is 14 residues. CDR1 LNHDA and CDR2 SQIVND come from the germline V gene (reference sequence). V lost 5 bases, J lost 7 bases, and 8 bases stayed unmatched. Data came from immunoSEQ multiplex PCR; TCRdb stores just in-frame clones and leaves some out. The top ten hold roughly 3.6% of the sample, which has around 250,000 clones, roughly 84% seen once. The specimen was PBMCs or T cells enriched from blood (not recorded which). The sequence came from a man aged 50 to 60 who had recovered from COVID-19. The V call is TRBV19, the J call TRBJ1-5, with 7 bases aligning to TRBD1. Written as DNA, the CDR3 is TGTGCCAGTAGTGAGACAGGGCTCGGACAGCCCCAGCATTTT. This encodes CASSETGLGQPQHF. Filled out from reference TRBV19 and TRBJ1-5, the complete variable domain reads DGGITQSPKYLFRKEGQNVTLSCEQNLNHDAMYWYRQDPGQGLRLIYYSQIVNDFQKGDIAEGYSVSREKKESFPLTVTSAQKNPTAFYLCASSETGLGQPQHFGDGTRLSIL.